Presented here are 21 T cell receptor beta chains from one specimen sequenced in a study of blood T cell repertoires in COVID-19 (dated by TCRdb to the early 2020s). Libraries came from the immunoSEQ multiplex PCR assay. As stored in TCRdb, this immuneACCESS dataset retains in-frame rearrangements with V and J assigned. A fraction of the clones does not appear; measured against another copy, unresolved V genes explain less than half of the discrepancy, and the remainder lacks a known reason. This sample gives over 120,000 clones in total; about 77% of them show up just once. Roughly 9% of the sample is held by the ten biggest clonotypes. The sequencing sample was made of peripheral blood. These receptors originate from a woman in her forties or fifties with active or convalescent COVID-19.

The chain recombines TRBV5-5 with TRBJ2-1; 12 bases agree with TRBD2. Trimming took 4 bases from V and 5 from J; bases not matched to a gene: 10. The CDR3 totals 17 residues. Germline V CDR1 and CDR2: SGHKS, YYEKEE (reference sequence). In DNA form, the CDR3 reads TGTGCCAGCAGCCTCAGACTAGCGGGAGAGGGGGACAATGAGCAGTTCTTC. Residues: CASSLRLAGEGDNEQFF.

The genes are TRBV12-3 or TRBV12-4 and TRBJ1-2; D gene uncertain. This CDR3 has 13 amino acids. The V gene lost 1 base and the J gene lost 7 bases, with 10 bases spanning the gap. CDR3 coding DNA: TGTGCCAGCAGTTTAGGTCTATTTAGTGGCTACACCTTC. Protein sequence: CASSLGLFSGYTF.

This chain connects TRBV5-1 to TRBJ1-6; TRBD1 matches 7 bases. V shed 7 bases and J 6 bases; nucleotides not matched to a gene: 10. The CDR3 runs 15 residues. The germline gives CDR1 SGHRS, CDR2 YFSETQ. CDR3 DNA sequence: TGCGCCAGCCACGCAACGGGACAGAGTAATTCACCCCTCCACTTT. It yields the protein CASHATGQSNSPLHF.

V gene TRBV12-5 combines with J gene TRBJ1-1; TRBD1 matches at 9 bases. The CDR3 length is 13 residues. Looked up from germline, CDR1 is LGHNT and CDR2 is FRNRAP. The junction had 3 bases not matched to a gene; V was cut back by 5 bases and J by 5 bases. The CDR3 loop reads CASGVQGATEAFF. Here the CDR3 DNA reads TGTGCTAGTGGTGTACAGGGGGCAACTGAAGCTTTCTTT.

V gene TRBV29-1 combines with J gene TRBJ1-5; D is undetermined. The germline gives CDR1 SQVTM, CDR2 ANQGSEA. CDR3 size: 12 residues. V was trimmed by 4 bases and J by 7 bases, leaving 11 bases between them. The CDR3 sequence is CSVGSPGQPQHF. The CDR3 bases are TGCAGCGTTGGATCGCCGGGACAGCCCCAGCATTTT.

The chain links TRBV19 to TRBJ1-2, with 8 bases identical to TRBD1. This CDR3 is built from 16 residues. Germline lookup yields CDR1 LNHDA and CDR2 SQIVND (reference sequence). V dropped 5 bases and J dropped 3; count of bases not matched to a gene: 11. The CDR3 is CASSVLGQGRDYGYTF. CDR3 coding DNA: TGTGCCAGTAGTGTCCTCGGACAGGGAAGGGACTATGGCTACACCTTC.

The gene calls are TRBV7-2 and TRBJ2-1; perhaps TRBD2 as D (7 bases). Germline V gene sequence: CDR1 SGHTA, CDR2 FQGNSA. The ends were cut back, 3 bases at V and 9 bases at J, with 18 bases in the middle. This CDR3 has 15 residues. For the CDR3, the DNA is TGTGCCAGCAGCTTTTTGGGGGGGGGCGACGGTGAGCAGTTCTTC. Protein: CASSFLGGGDGEQFF.

The V gene is TRBV4-2, the J gene TRBJ2-2; 12 bases fit TRBD2. J was trimmed by 6 bases and V by 2 bases; bases with no gene match: 10. The germline gives CDR1 LGHNA, CDR2 YNFKEQ. CDR3 size: 18 residues. The CDR3 region has the DNA TGTGCCAGCAGCCAACTACTAGCGGGGGGCGAGGGGGCCGGGGAGCTGTTTTTT. Translating it yields CASSQLLAGGEGAGELFF.

The V gene is TRBV7-2, the J gene TRBJ2-5; D remains unclear. V was cut by 5 bases and J by 5 bases, with 9 bases left in between. The germline V gene has CDR1 SGHTA and CDR2 FQGNSA. This CDR3 contains 12 residues. The CDR3 DNA reads as TGTGCCAGCAGCCAGACTGGGGAGACCCAGTACTTC. As protein: CASSQTGETQYF.

DNA of the CDR3: TGTGCCAGCAGTCAAGGGGTTGAAAAACTGTTTTTT. Translating it yields CASSQGVEKLFF. The gene calls are TRBV7-9 and TRBJ1-4; tentatively, D is TRBD1 (5 bases). Trimming cost V 6 bases and J 7 bases, with 9 bases left between them. This CDR3 comprises 12 residues. CDR1 and CDR2 from the germline V gene are SEHNR and FQNEAQ (reference sequence).

V gene TRBV19 combines with J gene TRBJ1-5; TRBD1 agrees at 11 bases. V lost 6 bases to trimming and J lost 5 bases; unmatched junction nucleotides: 12. The CDR3 is 17 amino acids. CDR1 is LNHDA and CDR2 is SQIVND in the germline V gene (reference sequence). The CDR3 loop is CASSPHGQGAVDQPQHF. CDR3 bases: TGTGCCAGTAGCCCCCATGGACAGGGGGCTGTGGATCAGCCCCAGCATTTT.

The V call is TRBV5-1, the J call TRBJ2-5, with 8 bases identical to TRBD2. The CDR3 covers 16 residues. Germline V CDR1 and CDR2: SGHRS, YFSETQ. The V segment lost 2 bases and the J segment 5 bases; nucleotides outside the gene matches: 11. The CDR3 loop is CASSFGTEAGVETQYF. In DNA form, the CDR3 reads TGCGCCAGCAGCTTCGGGACTGAAGCGGGAGTGGAGACCCAGTACTTC.

V gene TRBV21-1 combines with J gene TRBJ2-1; the table's TRBD2 call for D was not verified on the DNA. TRBV21-1 constitutes a pseudogene. The CDR3 spans 20 residues. The CDR3 is CASDLFLKGAGGPVYNEQFF. Written as DNA, the CDR3 is TGTGCCAGCGATCTATTTCTAAAGGGGGCGGGAGGCCCGGTCTACAATGAGCAGTTCTTC.

J is TRBJ2-7 and V is TRBV28; 7 bases fit TRBD2. The CDR3 is 15 amino acids. V gave up 0 bases and J gave up 1 base; unmatched junction bases: 3. Germline V lookup: CDR1 MDHEN, CDR2 SYDVKM. CDR3 coding DNA: TGTGCCAGCAGTTTATGGGCTAGCGGATCCTACGAGCAGTACTTC. It specifies CASSLWASGSYEQYF.

J is TRBJ2-1 and V is TRBV29-1; TRBD2 matches at 8 bases. The junction had 9 bases not matched to a gene; V was cut back by 7 bases and J by 4 bases. CDR3 length: 14 amino acids. CDR1 SQVTM and CDR2 ANQGSEA come from the germline V gene. CDR3 residues: CSASGLGRYNEQFF. The CDR3 DNA sequence: TGCAGCGCCTCGGGACTAGGGAGGTACAATGAGCAGTTCTTC.

The chain uses TRBV12-1 and TRBJ1-2. TRBV12-1 is designated a pseudogene. This CDR3 contains 12 residues. The CDR3 bases are TGTGCCAGCAGCCCGACCGGGGATCCGAGGACCTTC. Residues: CASSPTGDPRTF.

This rearrangement joins TRBV19 to TRBJ1-5; D uncertain. The germline V gene has CDR1 LNHDA and CDR2 SQIVND (reference sequence). The CDR3 totals 15 residues. The ends were cut back, 3 bases at V and 0 bases at J, with 9 bases in the middle. In nucleotides, the CDR3 is TGTGCCAGTAGTATTTCAGACAATAGCAATCAGCCCCAGCATTTT. As protein: CASSISDNSNQPQHF.

This clone came up a few times. The chain is built from TRBV9 and TRBJ2-3; D is possibly TRBD1 (6 bases). Germline CDR1 SGDLS, CDR2 YYNGEE. Deletions cut 3 bases from V and 4 bases from J, with 12 bases between. The CDR3 covers 14 residues. CDR3 region: CASSGGHRADTQYF. In DNA form, the CDR3 reads TGTGCCAGCAGCGGGGGACATCGGGCAGATACGCAGTATTTT.

This clone was found once. The V call is TRBV6-2 or TRBV6-3, the J call TRBJ2-5; possibly TRBD2 for D (7 bases). The V end lost 6 bases, the J end lost 4 bases, and 12 bases lay between the germline ends. Per germline, CDR1 MNHEY and CDR2 SVGEGT. CDR3 length: 13 residues. The CDR3 region is CASSRGGGETQYF. The CDR3 DNA is TGTGCCAGCAGCAGGGGAGGGGGAGAGACCCAGTACTTC.

The gene calls are TRBV6-1 and TRBJ1-1, with a tentative D call TRBD1 (6 bases). V was trimmed by 3 bases and J by 3 bases, leaving 17 bases between them. Germline lookup yields CDR1 MNHNS and CDR2 SASEGT. This CDR3 has 16 residues. CDR3 nucleotides: TGTGCCAGCAGTGAGCGGATGACAGGCGGCGACACTGAAGCTTTCTTT. Protein: CASSERMTGGDTEAFF.

The genes are TRBV6-1 and TRBJ2-2; D may be TRBD1 (5 bases). This CDR3 contains 16 residues. V was trimmed by 4 bases and J by 1 base, leaving 13 bases between them. Germline V gene data show CDR1 as MNHNS and CDR2 as SASEGT. CDR3 bases: TGTGCCAGCAGTGCCACAGGATCCCTGAACACCGGGGAGCTGTTTTTT. It translates to CASSATGSLNTGELFF.